These T cell receptor beta chains were read from a single sample in a study of cytomegalovirus exposure and HLA in healthy donors. Produced via immunoSEQ multiplex PCR; TCRdb's table is partial and in-frame only. The table lists under 150,000 clones, about 80% of them singletons, with around 4.1% in the top ten. The sequenced material came from PBMCs. These receptors originate from a woman aged 40 to 50 in good health and CMV-seronegative. Each CDR3 is given with its conserved first and last residue. Each record gives: J gene, D gene, clone size, V gene, CDR3 DNA, CDR3 protein. D genes are given only for firm matches. Only some rows state a clone size, as once, few, many or a class for expanded clones.

TRBJ1-5,-,-,TRBV5-6,TGTGCCAGCAGCAGCCGTCGGGGTCAGCCCCAGCATTTT,CASSSRRGQPQHF
TRBJ1-2,-,-,TRBV7-9,TGTGCCAGCAGTTTGGACAGAGCTAACTATGGCTACACCTTC,CASSLDRANYGYTF
TRBJ1-2,-,-,TRBV11-1,TGTGCCAGCAGCCCACAGAGTATAGGAGGGAATGGCTACACCTTC,CASSPQSIGGNGYTF
TRBJ2-1,-,-,TRBV6-1,TGTGCCAGCAGTGAATCGGTGAGGGAGGTAAGCGAGCAGTTCTTC,CASSESVREVSEQFF
TRBJ1-1,-,-,TRBV18,TGTGCCAGCTCACCAGGCAGGGTGAACACTGAAGCTTTCTTT,CASSPGRVNTEAFF
TRBJ1-2,TRBD1,-,TRBV7-9,TGTGCCAGCAGCCAGCTTGGGACAGGCTATGGCTACACCTTC,CASSQLGTGYGYTF
TRBJ1-1,-,-,TRBV29-1,TGCAGCGTCCAACGGACTGCCCAGAACACTGAAGCTTTCTTT,CSVQRTAQNTEAFF
TRBJ1-1,TRBD1,-,TRBV6-1,TGTGCCAGCAGGGGACAGGGGGTGAGGAACACTGAAGCTTTCTTT,CASRGQGVRNTEAFF
TRBJ1-1,-,few,TRBV2,TGTGCCAGCACTAGGGAGCGGACTGAAGCTTTCTTT,CASTRERTEAFF
TRBJ1-5,-,-,TRBV4-3,TGCGCCAGCAGCCAAACGAGGAGCAGCAATCAGCCCCAGCATTTT,CASSQTRSSNQPQHF
TRBJ2-3,-,-,TRBV12-5,TGTGCTAGTGGTTTGGTACTAGGGCCCACAGATACGCAGTATTTT,CASGLVLGPTDTQYF
TRBJ2-3,TRBD2,-,TRBV7-9,TGTGCCAGCAGCTTTAGCGGGAGCACAGATACGCAGTATTTT,CASSFSGSTDTQYF
TRBJ2-5,TRBD2,-,TRBV5-1,TGCGCCAGCAGCTTGGCCGGACTAGCCCCCCAGGCCCAGTACTTC,CASSLAGLAPQAQYF
TRBJ1-1,-,-,TRBV28,TGTGCCAGCAGTCCGGAGGTATGGACTGAAGCTTTCTTT,CASSPEVWTEAFF
TRBJ2-7,TRBD2,few,TRBV7-2,TGTGCCAGCAGCAAGAGCGGGAGCATGATATACGAGCAGTACTTC,CASSKSGSMIYEQYF
TRBJ1-1,-,-,TRBV9,TGTGCCAGCAGCGTAGGGAACAGCAACACTGAAGCTTTCTTT,CASSVGNSNTEAFF
TRBJ2-7,-,-,TRBV28,TGTGCCAGCAGTTTGACTAGAAATACTATTCTCAGCTCCTACGAGCAGTACTTC,CASSLTRNTILSSYEQYF
TRBJ2-3,-,-,TRBV18,TGTGCCAGCTCACCATCGGATATCACGGGAGATACGCAGTATTTT,CASSPSDITGDTQYF